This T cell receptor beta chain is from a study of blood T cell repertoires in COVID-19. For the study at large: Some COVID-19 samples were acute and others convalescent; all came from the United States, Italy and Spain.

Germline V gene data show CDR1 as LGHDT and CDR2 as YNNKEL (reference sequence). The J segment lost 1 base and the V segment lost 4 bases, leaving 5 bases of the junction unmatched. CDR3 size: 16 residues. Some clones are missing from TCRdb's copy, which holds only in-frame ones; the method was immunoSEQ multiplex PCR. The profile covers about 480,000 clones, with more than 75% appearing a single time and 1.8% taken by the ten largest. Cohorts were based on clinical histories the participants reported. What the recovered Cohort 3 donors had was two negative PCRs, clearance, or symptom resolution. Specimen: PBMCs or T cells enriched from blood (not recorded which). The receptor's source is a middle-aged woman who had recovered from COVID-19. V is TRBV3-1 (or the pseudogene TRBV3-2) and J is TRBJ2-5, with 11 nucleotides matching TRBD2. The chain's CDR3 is CASSLRGLAVQETQYF. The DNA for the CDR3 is TGTGCCAGCAGCCTTCGGGGACTAGCGGTCCAAGAGACCCAGTACTTC.